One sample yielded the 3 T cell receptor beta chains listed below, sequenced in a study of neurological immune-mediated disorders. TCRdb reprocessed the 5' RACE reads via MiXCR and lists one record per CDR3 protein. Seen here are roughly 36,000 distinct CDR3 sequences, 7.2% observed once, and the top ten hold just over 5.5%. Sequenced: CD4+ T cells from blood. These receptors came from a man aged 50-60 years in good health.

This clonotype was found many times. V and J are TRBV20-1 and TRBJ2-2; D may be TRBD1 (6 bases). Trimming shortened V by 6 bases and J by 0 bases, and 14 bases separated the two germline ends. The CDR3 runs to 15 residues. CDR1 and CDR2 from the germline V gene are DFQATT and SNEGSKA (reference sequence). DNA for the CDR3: TGCAGTGCCCGCCCGGACAGAGCGAACACCGGGGAGCTGTTTTTT. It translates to CSARPDRANTGELFF.

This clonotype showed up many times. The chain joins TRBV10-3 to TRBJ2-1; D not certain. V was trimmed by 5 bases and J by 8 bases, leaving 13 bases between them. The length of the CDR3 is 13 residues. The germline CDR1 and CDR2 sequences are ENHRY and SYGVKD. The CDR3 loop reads CAISKPPGDEQFF. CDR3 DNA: TGTGCCATCAGTAAACCTCCGGGCGATGAGCAGTTCTTC.

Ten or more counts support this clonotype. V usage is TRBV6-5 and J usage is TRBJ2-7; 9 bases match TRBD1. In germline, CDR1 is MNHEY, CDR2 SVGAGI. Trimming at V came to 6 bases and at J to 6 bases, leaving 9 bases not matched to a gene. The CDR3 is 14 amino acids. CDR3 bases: TGTGCCAGCAGACGGAACAGGGGGCCCGGCGAGCAGTACTTC. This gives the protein CASRRNRGPGEQYF.